Below are 14 T cell receptor beta chains sequenced from a single sample in a study of cytomegalovirus exposure and HLA in healthy donors. TCRdb keeps only in-frame clones here, not all; method: immunoSEQ multiplex PCR. The profile shows some 200,000 clones, approximately 83% of them singletons. Sequenced sample: PBMCs. The origin of the receptors is a woman aged 18 to 35 in good health and CMV-seropositive.

The genes are TRBV28 and TRBJ2-5; 11 bases map to TRBD2. V shed 4 bases and J 3 bases; nucleotides not matched to a gene: 4. The CDR3 is made up of 15 amino acids. Germline V CDR1 and CDR2: MDHEN, SYDVKM. The CDR3 region has the DNA TGTGCCAGCAGTTCTACGACTAGCGGGGAAGAGACCCAGTACTTC. The encoded protein is CASSSTTSGEETQYF. Full variable domain (missing parts from reference TRBV28 and TRBJ2-5): DVKVTQSSRYLVKRTGEKVFLECVQDMDHENMFWYRQDPGLGLRLIYFSYDVKMKEKGDIPEGYSVSREKKERFSLILESASTNQTSMYLCASSSTTSGEETQYFGPGTRLLVL.

The chain recombines TRBV5-1 with TRBJ2-2, with 7 bases matching TRBD2. V dropped 4 bases and J dropped 5; count of bases not matched to a gene: 8. CDR1 SGHRS and CDR2 YFSETQ come from the germline V gene. This CDR3 has 15 residues. The CDR3 loop reads CASSPTSQLTGELFF. Written as DNA, the CDR3 is TGCGCCAGCAGCCCGACTAGCCAACTAACCGGGGAGCTGTTTTTT.

This clone was counted between two and nine times. The chain employs TRBV4-1 and TRBJ2-7, with D possibly TRBD1 on 5 matching bases. The CDR3 runs 12 residues. V gave up 4 bases and J gave up 8 bases, with 12 bases separating them. CDR1 is MGHRA and CDR2 is YSYEKL in the germline V gene. The DNA for the CDR3 is TGCGCCAGCAGCCTACCGCAGGGTAAGCAGTACTTC. It specifies CASSLPQGKQYF.

V is TRBV18 and J is TRBJ1-1; a possible D gene is TRBD1 (6 bases). The CDR3 is made up of 16 amino acids. The ends were cut back, 2 bases at V and 0 bases at J, with 13 bases in the middle. Germline assignment: CDR1 KGHSH and CDR2 LQKENI. The CDR3 DNA is TGTGCCAGCTCACCATCTGGACAGCAACTGAACACTGAAGCTTTCTTT. Encoded protein: CASSPSGQQLNTEAFF.

This chain connects TRBV5-1 to TRBJ1-1; TRBD1 matches at 7 bases. The V segment lost 0 bases and the J segment 0 bases; nucleotides outside the gene matches: 8. Germline values: CDR1 SGHRS, CDR2 YFSETQ. The CDR3 has 17 amino acids. The DNA of the CDR3 is TGCGCCAGCAGCTTGGAGACAGGGAGAAGACTGAACACTGAAGCTTTCTTT. The encoded protein is CASSLETGRRLNTEAFF.

The chain employs TRBV6-5 and TRBJ2-1; 10 bases fit TRBD2. The CDR3 has 15 amino acids. Germline V CDR1 and CDR2: MNHEY, SVGAGI. The trim removed 8 bases at V and 2 bases at J, leaving 6 bases unmatched. CDR3 amino acids: CASSRSGGTYNEQFF. CDR3 bases: TGTGCCAGCTCCCGTAGCGGGGGGACCTACAATGAGCAGTTCTTC.

The rearrangement joins TRBV9 to TRBJ2-7; TRBD1 agrees at 7 bases. The junction had 14 bases not matched to a gene; V was cut back by 0 bases and J by 5 bases. The CDR3 is made up of 17 amino acids. Germline CDR1 and CDR2: SGDLS and YYNGEE. CDR3 DNA sequence: TGTGCCAGCAGCGTAGCTAGGTACTCGACAGGGCTTGACGAGCAGTACTTC. It is translated as CASSVARYSTGLDEQYF.

This clone was recorded a few times. V usage is TRBV10-3 and J usage is TRBJ2-2; TRBD2 is a possible D gene (5 bases). V lost 10 bases and J lost 4, with 16 bases in between. Germline V gene data show CDR1 as ENHRY and CDR2 as SYGVKD. This CDR3 spans 14 amino acids. CDR3 amino acids: CATRTPRGTGELFF. The CDR3 bases are TGTGCCACCCGGACTCCCCGGGGCACCGGGGAGCTGTTTTTT.

The J gene is TRBJ1-2, the V gene TRBV15, with a weak D call TRBD1 (5 bases). Trimming took 8 bases from V and 5 from J, leaving 18 bases between them. This CDR3 region has 14 residues. Germline V gene data show CDR1 as LNHNV and CDR2 as YYDKDF (reference sequence). The CDR3 spells CATPRGEPGYGYTF. CDR3 DNA sequence: TGTGCCACCCCCAGAGGAGAACCAGGGTATGGCTACACCTTC.

The rearrangement uses TRBV2 and TRBJ2-5; 9 bases agree with TRBD2. Germline V CDR1 and CDR2: SNHLY, FYNNEI. CDR3 length: 16 residues. V lost 4 bases to trimming and J lost 3 bases; unmatched junction nucleotides: 9. This chain's CDR3 is CASSGPYSGGKETQYF. The CDR3, as DNA: TGTGCCAGCAGTGGGCCTTATAGCGGGGGAAAAGAGACCCAGTACTTC. Using reference TRBV2 and TRBJ2-5 for the parts outside the CDR3, the full variable domain is EPEVTQTPSHQVTQMGQEVILRCVPISNHLYFYWYRQILGQKVEFLVSFYNNEISEKSEIFDDQFSVERPDGSNFTLKIRSTKLEDSAMYFCASSGPYSGGKETQYFGPGTRLLVL.

This clone was detected once. J is TRBJ2-1 and V is TRBV6-1; 12 bases are a match to TRBD2. The germline gives CDR1 MNHNS, CDR2 SASEGT. The ends lost 4 bases at V and 9 bases at J; junction bases unmatched: 4. The CDR3 runs 14 residues. The CDR3 loop is CASSGLAGVSEQFF. The CDR3 DNA sequence: TGTGCCAGCAGTGGACTAGCGGGGGTTAGTGAGCAGTTCTTC.

V is TRBV29-1 and J is TRBJ2-1, with D uncertain. This CDR3 has 17 amino acids. Trimming stripped 8 bases from V and 0 bases from J, with 23 bases between. Germline-derived CDR1 and CDR2 are SQVTM and ANQGSEA. CDR3 residues: CSIRMESKPSSYNEQFF. The CDR3 nucleotides are TGCAGCATCCGTATGGAGAGCAAACCCAGCTCCTACAATGAGCAGTTCTTC.

This chain uses TRBV27 with TRBJ2-3; 8 positions agree with TRBD2. Trimming cost V 6 bases and J 5 bases; bases outside gene matches: 10. The germline CDR1 and CDR2 sequences are MNHEY and SMNVEV (reference sequence). This CDR3 has 15 amino acids. CDR3 nucleotide sequence: TGTGCCAGCAGGTCACTAGCGGCTCTGGGAGATACGCAGTATTTT. Encoded protein: CASRSLAALGDTQYF.

The rearrangement links TRBV9 to TRBJ2-5, with 8 bases that match TRBD1. This CDR3 is 15 amino acids long. In germline, CDR1 is SGDLS, CDR2 YYNGEE. After removal of 3 bases from V and 5 bases from J, the junction contained 9 bases not matched to a gene. CDR3 sequence reads: CASSARTGYGETQYF. CDR3 sequence (DNA): TGTGCCAGCAGCGCCCGGACAGGGTATGGTGAGACCCAGTACTTC.